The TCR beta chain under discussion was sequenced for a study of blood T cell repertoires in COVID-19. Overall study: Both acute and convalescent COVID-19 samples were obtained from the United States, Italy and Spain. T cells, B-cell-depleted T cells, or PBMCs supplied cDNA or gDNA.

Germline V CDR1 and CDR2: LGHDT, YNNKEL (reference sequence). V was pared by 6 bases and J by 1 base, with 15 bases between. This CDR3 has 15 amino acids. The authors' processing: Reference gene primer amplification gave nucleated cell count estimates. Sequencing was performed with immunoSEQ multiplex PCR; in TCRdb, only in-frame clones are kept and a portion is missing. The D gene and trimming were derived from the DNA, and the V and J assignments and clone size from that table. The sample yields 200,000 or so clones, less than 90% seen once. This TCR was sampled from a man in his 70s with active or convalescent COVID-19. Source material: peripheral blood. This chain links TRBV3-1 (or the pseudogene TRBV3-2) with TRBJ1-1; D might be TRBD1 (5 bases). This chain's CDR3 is CASSPTGGSNTEAFF. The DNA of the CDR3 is TGTGCCAGCAGTCCAACGGGGGGATCGAACACTGAAGCTTTCTTT.